The 12 T cell receptor beta chains in this list originate from one sample, sequenced in a study of monozygotic twins with inflammatory bowel disease (dated by TCRdb to 2018 to 2020). Library method: 5' RACE. Data came from an Illumina HiSeq 2500. TCRdb reprocessed the reads and assigns one entry to each CDR3 protein sequence, leaving out DNA. In this sample's table one finds more than 120,000 distinct CDR3 sequences. The ten biggest clones cover approximately 2.5% of the sample. The sequenced material came from blood. The receptors come from a human donor with ulcerative colitis or Crohn's disease, or a healthy co-twin of an affected twin (not recorded which).

CDR3 in amino acids: CASSLGLAGSSTDTQYF. The rearrangement links TRBV7-2 to TRBJ2-3; TCRdb's D call of TRBD2 is untestable without DNA. Germline V gene lookup returns CDR1 SGHTA and CDR2 FQGNSA. The CDR3 contains 17 residues.

This sequence joins TRBV5-6 and TRBJ2-7; TCRdb's D call, TRBD1, is unchecked because there is no DNA. The CDR3 extends over 16 amino acids. From germline, CDR1 is SGHDT and CDR2 YYEEEE. The CDR3 loop is CASSSPTRQGWYEQYF. Drawing the rest from reference TRBV5-6 and TRBJ2-7, the complete variable domain is DAGVTQSPTHLIKTRGQQVTLRCSPKSGHDTVSWYQQALGQGPQFIFQYYEEEERQRGNFPDRFSGHQFPNYSSELNVNALLLGDSALYLCASSSPTRQGWYEQYFGPGTRLTVT.

This chain connects TRBV7-3 to TRBJ2-2; TCRdb's D call of TRBD1 is untestable without DNA. The CDR3 is made up of 16 amino acids. CDR1 is SGHTA and CDR2 is FQGTGA in the germline V gene. This chain's CDR3 is CASSLYLGGGTGELFF.

The chain recombines TRBV6-5 with TRBJ2-1; checking the TCRdb D call of TRBD2 is not possible without DNA. The CDR3 is 15 amino acids. Germline assignment: CDR1 MNHEY and CDR2 SVGAGI. CDR3 amino acids: CASSSKAQSYNEQFF.

The V call is TRBV4-1, the J call TRBJ2-1; with no DNA, the TCRdb D assignment of TRBD1 cannot be verified. The CDR3 has 15 residues. Germline V gives CDR1 MGHRA, CDR2 YSYEKL. The CDR3: CASTTPGQRMDRQFF.

The chain recombines TRBV20-1 with TRBJ2-7; TCRdb names TRBD1, which stays unverified in the absence of DNA. CDR1 and CDR2 from the germline V gene are DFQATT and SNEGSKA (reference sequence). CDR3 length equals 12 residues. CDR3 in amino acids: CSARWLQGEQYF.

This chain joins TRBV6-1 and TRBJ1-5. Germline values: CDR1 MNHNS, CDR2 SASEGT. The CDR3 totals 13 residues. The CDR3 loop is CASRVWSNQPQHF.

The V gene is TRBV28, the J gene TRBJ2-1; TCRdb returns TRBD1, unconfirmable since there is no DNA. Germline V gives CDR1 MDHEN, CDR2 SYDVKM. The CDR3 runs to 15 residues. The CDR3 protein is CASPPGQGSYNEQFF.

The chain couples TRBV20-1 to TRBJ1-6. The germline V gene encodes CDR1 DFQATT and CDR2 SNEGSKA (reference sequence). The CDR3 runs to 16 residues. CDR3 region: CSARDPQWKNNSPLHF.

This chain connects TRBV6-2 or TRBV6-3 to TRBJ2-7; TCRdb returns TRBD1, unconfirmable since there is no DNA. Germline V CDR1 and CDR2: MNHEY, SVGEGT. CDR3 length equals 20 residues. The CDR3 is CASSSPPATGASRRTYEQYF.

V gene TRBV4-1 combines with J gene TRBJ2-1. CDR3 length: 14 residues. CDR1 is MGHRA and CDR2 is YSYEKL in the germline V gene. This chain's CDR3 is CASSLSTGGYEQFF.

The CDR3 here is CASSGPSGETQYF. The rearrangement joins TRBV4-1 to TRBJ2-5. Germline V gene data show CDR1 as MGHRA and CDR2 as YSYEKL. The CDR3 is 13 residues long.